This T cell receptor beta chain was recorded in a study of T cell responses to AZD1222 COVID-19 vaccine. Whole-study findings and limits: At baseline, seropositivity was found in only a handful of AZD1222 recipients. Clonal diversity was possibly underestimated, and white British individuals and females predominated among donors. Sampling captured repertoires only after the peak T cell response. CD4 TCRs linked to vaccination spanned spike, dominating at 160-218 and 743-854.

TCRdb keeps only in-frame clones here, not all; method: immunoSEQ multiplex PCR. The table lists 150,000 or so clones, more than 75% of them singletons, with roughly 5.6% in the top ten. This clone was detected only once. What it binds is not known. The germline V gene encodes CDR1 DFQATT and CDR2 SNEGSKA (reference sequence). V was trimmed by 6 bases and J by 5 bases, leaving 7 bases between them. CDR3 length: 10 amino acids. Sequencing was performed on peripheral blood, taken on day 0 of AZD1222 vaccination. The J gene is TRBJ2-5, the V gene TRBV20-1; D unresolved. The sequence derives from an adult in good health. The CDR3 sequence is CSAPRETQYF. CDR3 coding DNA: TGCAGTGCCCCGCGGGAGACCCAGTACTTC.